The rows below give T cell receptor beta chains drawn from one sample of a study of Graves' ophthalmopathy and Graves' hyperthyroidism. In TCRdb, the multiplex PCR reads were re-called with MiXCR into one record per CDR3 protein. The data contain about 740,000 distinct CDR3 sequences, roughly two fifths of them singletons. Sequenced sample: peripheral blood. The origin of the receptors is an adult man with Graves' ophthalmopathy. Each CDR3 is given with its conserved first and last residue. The order of the fields is D gene, J gene, clone size, V gene, CDR3 DNA, CDR3 protein. D genes are given only for firm matches. Some rows mark clone size as missing; the rest say once, few, many or name a class of expanded clone.

D: TRBD2; J: TRBJ2-5; size: NA; V: TRBV20-1; DNA: TGCAGTGCTCCGCCTAGGACTAGCGGGGAAGAGACCCAGTACTTC; CDR3: CSAPPRTSGEETQYF
D: TRBD1; J: TRBJ1-2; size: many; V: TRBV2; DNA: TGTGCCAGCAGTGAAGGTCAGGGGGAAGACTATGGCTACACCTTC; CDR3: CASSEGQGEDYGYTF
D: NA; J: TRBJ1-5; size: NA; V: TRBV20-1; DNA: TGCAGTGCTATCCGTAATAGCAATCAGCCCCAGCATTTT; CDR3: CSAIRNSNQPQHF
D: TRBD1; J: TRBJ1-1; size: NA; V: TRBV7-6; DNA: TGTGCCAGCAGCTTAGCAGGGACAGGGAGGTGGAACACTGAAGCTTTCTTT; CDR3: CASSLAGTGRWNTEAFF
D: TRBD1; J: TRBJ1-1; size: NA; V: TRBV15; DNA: TGTGCCTCCAGCAGAGTGGGGACAGGGAGCAGAACTGAAGCTTTCTTT; CDR3: CASSRVGTGSRTEAFF
D: NA; J: TRBJ1-1; size: many; V: TRBV5-4; DNA: TGTGCCAGCAGCATAGCCGGCAGGGACTACACTGAAGCTTTCTTT; CDR3: CASSIAGRDYTEAFF
D: NA; J: TRBJ1-1; size: many; V: TRBV25-1; DNA: TGTGCCAGCAGTGAATATAGGTTGGGGAACACTGAAGCTTTCTTT; CDR3: CASSEYRLGNTEAFF
D: TRBD1; J: TRBJ2-5; size: few; V: TRBV15; DNA: TGTGCCACCAGCAGCCAACAGGGGGTAGGAGAGACCCAGTACTTC; CDR3: CATSSQQGVGETQYF
D: NA; J: TRBJ2-2; size: many; V: TRBV9; DNA: TGTGCCAGCAGCGATGACAGGACACCCACCGGGGAGCTGTTTTTT; CDR3: CASSDDRTPTGELFF
D: NA; J: TRBJ2-7; size: few; V: TRBV6-5; DNA: TGTGCCAGCAGTCCGCCCGGGTGGGGGCGCGAGCAGTACTTC; CDR3: CASSPPGWGREQYF
D: NA; J: TRBJ1-2; size: NA; V: TRBV7-3; DNA: TGTGCCAGCAGCTTGCGAGGATCCGACGGGGGCTACACCTTC; CDR3: CASSLRGSDGGYTF
D: NA; J: TRBJ2-6; size: once; V: TRBV5-1; DNA: TGCGCCAGCAGCTTGGGGGGTACTGGGGCCATCGTCCTGACTTTC; CDR3: CASSLGGTGAIVLTF
D: TRBD1; J: TRBJ2-7; size: many; V: TRBV15; DNA: TGTGCCACCAGCCCCCTAGGACAGGGGTACTACGAGCAGTACTTC; CDR3: CATSPLGQGYYEQYF
D: NA; J: TRBJ1-1; size: NA; V: TRBV5-8; DNA: TGTGCCAGCAGCCAAGCGCAATTAACTTTCTTT; CDR3: CASSQAQLTFF
D: NA; J: TRBJ1-2; size: NA; V: TRBV5-5; DNA: TGCGCCAGCAGCCAATCCAGCGGGAGGGTTCACTATGGCTACACCTTC; CDR3: CASSQSSGRVHYGYTF
D: NA; J: TRBJ1-6; size: many; V: TRBV7-2; DNA: TGTGCCAGCAGCTTCGGTTCACCCCTCCACTTT; CDR3: CASSFGSPLHF
D: NA; J: TRBJ2-1; size: NA; V: TRBV7-9; DNA: TGTGCCAGCAGCTTGGGAGATGAGCAGTTCTTC; CDR3: CASSLGDEQFF
D: NA; J: TRBJ1-2; size: many; V: TRBV20-1; DNA: TGCAGTGCTAGAGTGGCAGGGGATCGCTACACCTTC; CDR3: CSARVAGDRYTF
D: NA; J: TRBJ1-1; size: many; V: TRBV7-3; DNA: TGTGCCAGCAGCTACACTCGAGACACTGAAGCTTTCTTT; CDR3: CASSYTRDTEAFF
D: NA; J: TRBJ2-7; size: many; V: TRBV7-9; DNA: TGTGCCAGCAGCTTGGGGCACAACTACGAGCAGTACTTC; CDR3: CASSLGHNYEQYF
D: NA; J: TRBJ2-2; size: few; V: TRBV20-1; DNA: TGCAGTGCAGTTAGACGGGACACCGGGGAGCTGTTTTTT; CDR3: CSAVRRDTGELFF
D: NA; J: TRBJ2-2; size: NA; V: TRBV25-1; DNA: TGTGCCAGCAGCCCTACGCAGGGCACCGGGGAGCTGTTTTTT; CDR3: CASSPTQGTGELFF
D: TRBD2; J: TRBJ2-3; size: NA; V: TRBV2; DNA: TGTGCCAGCGCGGGACTAGCGGACATCGATACGCAGTATTTT; CDR3: CASAGLADIDTQYF
D: TRBD2; J: TRBJ2-3; size: NA; V: TRBV19; DNA: TGTGCCAGTAGTACCTCTAGCGGTAGCACAGATACGCAGTATTTT; CDR3: CASSTSSGSTDTQYF
D: NA; J: TRBJ2-2; size: few; V: TRBV19; DNA: TGTGCCAGTAGCCCTAGGACGATCAACACCGGGGAGCTGTTTTTT; CDR3: CASSPRTINTGELFF
D: TRBD2; J: TRBJ2-5; size: NA; V: TRBV9; DNA: TGTGCCAGCAGCAGGACTAGCGGGACCCAAGAGACCCAGTACTTC; CDR3: CASSRTSGTQETQYF
D: NA; J: TRBJ2-6; size: NA; V: TRBV4-2; DNA: TGTGCCAGCACCCCAGATGGGGCGGGGGCCAACGTCCTGACTTTC; CDR3: CASTPDGAGANVLTF
D: NA; J: TRBJ2-5; size: NA; V: TRBV20-1; DNA: TGCAGTGCTCGGGACGATCAAGAGACCCAGTACTTC; CDR3: CSARDDQETQYF
D: NA; J: TRBJ1-5; size: NA; V: TRBV10-3; DNA: TGTGCCATCAGTTCCTCTAGCAATCAGCCCCAGCATTTT; CDR3: CAISSSSNQPQHF
D: NA; J: TRBJ1-1; size: NA; V: TRBV10-3; DNA: TGTGCCATCAGGGACCGGGAGGCCGAGTCTTTCTTT; CDR3: CAIRDREAESFF
D: NA; J: TRBJ2-5; size: NA; V: TRBV15; DNA: TGTGCCACCAGCAGAGGAAAGGAGGGAGGTCAAGAGACCCAGTACTTC; CDR3: CATSRGKEGGQETQYF
D: NA; J: TRBJ2-6; size: NA; V: TRBV4-1; DNA: TGCGCCAGCAAAGGGCACGGGGCCAACGTCCTGACTTTC; CDR3: CASKGHGANVLTF
D: NA; J: TRBJ2-2; size: few; V: TRBV10-1; DNA: TGCGCCAGCAGTGCTAGCCTCCTGAACACCGGGGAGCTGTTTTTT; CDR3: CASSASLLNTGELFF
D: NA; J: TRBJ1-6; size: many; V: TRBV20-1; DNA: TGCAGTGCTAGCGGGCAGGGATCTGCGGGACTCCACTTT; CDR3: CSASGQGSAGLHF
D: TRBD2; J: TRBJ2-7; size: few; V: TRBV20-1; DNA: TGCAGTGCGCCGACGACTAGCGGGAGTCCCAACGAGCAGTACTTC; CDR3: CSAPTTSGSPNEQYF
D: NA; J: TRBJ1-3; size: many; V: TRBV10-3; DNA: TGTGCCATCAAAGGACCGGGACTCAACTCTGGAAACACCATATATTTT; CDR3: CAIKGPGLNSGNTIYF
D: TRBD1; J: TRBJ1-1; size: NA; V: TRBV20-1; DNA: TGCAGTGCTCGCCTACAGGGGCCGGGCACTGAAGCTTTCTTT; CDR3: CSARLQGPGTEAFF
D: TRBD2; J: TRBJ2-3; size: NA; V: TRBV6-4; DNA: TGTGCCATCAGCCAGTCCTCAAGCGGGGGCACAGATACGCAGTATTTT; CDR3: CAISQSSSGGTDTQYF
D: NA; J: TRBJ2-3; size: NA; V: TRBV7-2; DNA: TGTGCCAGCAGCCAAGACCGAGCGGAGATGAGCACAGATACGCAGTATTTT; CDR3: CASSQDRAEMSTDTQYF
D: NA; J: TRBJ2-5; size: NA; V: TRBV7-9; DNA: TGTGCCAGCTGCACCTTAGGGGGAGGACGGGAGACCCAGTACTTC; CDR3: CASCTLGGGRETQYF
D: NA; J: TRBJ1-4; size: NA; V: TRBV7-9; DNA: TGTGCCAGCAGCCTGAGAAGTGGGGGTTTTAATGAAAAACTGTTTTTT; CDR3: CASSLRSGGFNEKLFF
D: NA; J: TRBJ2-5; size: NA; V: TRBV2; DNA: TGTGCCAGCAGGTTCAGGGGTAGTCGGACCCAGTACTTC; CDR3: CASRFRGSRTQYF
D: NA; J: TRBJ2-7; size: NA; V: TRBV13; DNA: TGTGCCAGCAGATTTTTCGGAAGGGGGGACTACGAGCAGTACTTC; CDR3: CASRFFGRGDYEQYF
D: NA; J: TRBJ2-7; size: NA; V: TRBV7-9; DNA: TGTGCCAGCAGCTTGGAACAGGACGAGCAGTACTTC; CDR3: CASSLEQDEQYF
D: NA; J: TRBJ1-6; size: NA; V: TRBV19; DNA: TGTGCCTGGAGTGTAATTGGGGATTCACCCCTCCACTTT; CDR3: CAWSVIGDSPLHF
D: NA; J: TRBJ2-7; size: few; V: TRBV2; DNA: TGTGCCAGCAGTGAGGGGGGGCCCTACGAGCAGTACTTC; CDR3: CASSEGGPYEQYF